A single TCR beta chain is shown here with its context. Generated by immunoSEQ multiplex PCR, the TCRdb table keeps only in-frame clones and is missing some. The sample consists of 150,000 to 200,000 clones, more than 80% of them appearing once. This record comes from a study of T cell responses to AZD1222 COVID-19 vaccine. CDR1 SEHNR and CDR2 FQNEAQ come from the germline V gene (reference sequence). The CDR3 consists of 15 residues. V was pared by 5 bases and J by 4 bases, with 16 bases between. The sample in question was peripheral blood, obtained on day 0 of AZD1222 vaccination. The V gene is TRBV7-9, the J gene TRBJ2-3; TRBD2 is a possible D gene (6 bases). The sequence derives from an adult in good health. CDR3 region: CASSGGGGIADTQYF. CDR3 bases: TGTGCCAGCAGCGGTGGCGGCGGGATAGCAGATACGCAGTATTTT.